The 21 T cell receptor beta chains below come from one sample, sequenced in a study of T cells after yellow fever vaccination. TCRdb analysed the 5' RACE reads with MiXCR anew, one entry per CDR3 protein. This sample has under 300,000 distinct CDR3 sequences, with about 7% found just once. The material sequenced was CD4+ T cells sorted from PBMCs, taken 15 days after the yellow fever booster vaccination. All receptors come from a man aged 25 to 40 who received the YFV17D yellow fever vaccine.

V usage is TRBV11-1 and J usage is TRBJ1-2; D possibly corresponds to TRBD1 (5 bases). The CDR3 has 18 residues. Deletions cut 2 bases from V and 0 bases from J, with 19 bases between. CDR1 is SGHAT, CDR2 FQDESV, per germline (reference sequence). The CDR3 loop is CASSLLRHSGITNYGYTF. CDR3 DNA sequence: TGTGCCAGCAGCTTACTTCGACATTCAGGGATTACTAACTATGGCTACACCTTC.

V is TRBV6-5 and J is TRBJ2-7, with unresolved D. Germline V gene sequence: CDR1 MNHEY, CDR2 SVGAGI. Trimming removed 6 bases at V and 1 base at J, with 4 bases between. This CDR3 is built from 11 residues. The CDR3 sequence: CASRGSYEQYF. The CDR3 DNA is TGTGCCAGCAGAGGGTCCTACGAGCAGTACTTC.

Ten or more counts support this clonotype. The CDR3, as DNA: TGTGCCAGCAGTTCCGGGGCGGGCAGTGGGGCTTTCTTT. This codes for CASSSGAGSGAFF. This sequence joins TRBV12-3 or TRBV12-4 and TRBJ1-1, with D possibly TRBD1 on 5 matching bases. The length of the CDR3 is 13 residues. The V end was cut by 4 bases, the J end by 11 bases, with 17 bases between.

This clonotype was picked up many times. The chain uses TRBV30 and TRBJ2-7; D is ambiguous. Trimming took 5 bases from V and 0 from J, leaving 11 bases between them. The CDR3 consists of 13 residues. Germline V gene data show CDR1 as GTSNPN and CDR2 as SVGIG (reference sequence). CDR3 region: CAWGNGASYEQYF. The CDR3 DNA follows: TGTGCCTGGGGCAATGGCGCCTCCTACGAGCAGTACTTC.

This clonotype came up a few times. This chain links TRBV12-3 or TRBV12-4 with TRBJ2-1; no reliable D call. V was cut by 4 bases and J by 9 bases, with 4 bases left in between. The CDR3 length is 10 residues. The CDR3, as DNA: TGTGCCAGCAGTTCCCTTGAGCAGTTCTTC. Translated: CASSSLEQFF.

This clonotype was detected ten times or more. In nucleotides, the CDR3 is TGTGCCAGCAGCTTGGAACGGACGATGGAGAATGAGCAGTTCTTC. Amino acid sequence: CASSLERTMENEQFF. This sequence joins TRBV5-8 and TRBJ2-1; no clear D. The CDR3 totals 15 residues. V lost 0 bases and J 7 bases, leaving 14 bases between the germline ends. Germline values: CDR1 SGHTS, CDR2 YDEGEE.

This clonotype was detected a few times. This rearrangement joins TRBV5-1 to TRBJ2-7, with a tentative D call TRBD1 (5 bases). The V gene's germline CDR1 is SGHRS and CDR2 YFSETQ. The CDR3 totals 13 residues. With 5 bases removed from V and 3 bases from J, the gap between germline ends came to 12 bases. For the CDR3, the DNA is TGCGCCAGCAGTTTTCCAGGGATCTACGAGCAGTACTTC. Its protein product is CASSFPGIYEQYF.

The CDR3: CASSFDRLEAFF. The CDR3 nucleotides read TGCGCCAGCAGCTTCGACCGACTCGAAGCTTTCTTT. The V and J genes are TRBV5-1 and TRBJ1-1; no reliable D call. Trimming left V 2 bases short and J 8 bases short, with 10 bases between. The germline V gene has CDR1 SGHRS and CDR2 YFSETQ. The CDR3 is made up of 12 amino acids.

This clonotype was seen more than once but under ten times. The V and J genes are TRBV12-3 or TRBV12-4 and TRBJ2-3, with 8 bases identical to TRBD2. The length of the CDR3 is 12 residues. The ends lost 7 bases at V and 12 bases at J; junction bases unmatched: 9. The CDR3: CASKTPGGSQYF. The CDR3 bases are TGTGCCAGCAAAACCCCGGGGGGGTCACAGTATTTT.

This clonotype was detected many times. The gene calls are TRBV18 and TRBJ1-1, with D tentatively TRBD1 (5 bases). The CDR3 has 14 amino acids. The V end lost 0 bases, the J end lost 11 bases, and 16 bases lay between the germline ends. Germline V CDR1 and CDR2: KGHSH, LQKENI. DNA of the CDR3: TGTGCCAGCTCACCACCGTGGGGGAAGGAGAAGGCTTTCTTT. It translates to CASSPPWGKEKAFF.

This clonotype came up many times. This sequence joins TRBV10-2 and TRBJ2-5; perhaps D is TRBD1 or TRBD2 (5 bases each). Germline CDR1 and CDR2: WSHSY and SAAADI. The CDR3 has 14 amino acids. V lost 3 bases and J lost 0, with 8 bases in between. DNA of the CDR3: TGCGCCAGCAGTGAAGGGACCAACCAAGAGACCCAGTACTTC. As protein: CASSEGTNQETQYF.

The chain combines TRBV19 with TRBJ2-2; TRBD1 is a possible D gene (6 bases). The V gene's germline CDR1 is LNHDA and CDR2 SQIVND (reference sequence). V lost 3 bases and J 4 bases, leaving 15 bases between the germline ends. This CDR3 has 16 amino acids. CDR3 loop: CASSIQGSSGTGELFF. The CDR3 bases are TGTGCCAGTAGTATTCAGGGGTCGAGTGGCACCGGGGAGCTGTTTTTT.

The table lists this clonotype with a few counts. The chain joins TRBV5-1 to TRBJ1-6, with D perhaps TRBD1 (5 bases). V was trimmed by 2 bases and J by 7 bases, leaving 13 bases between them. The CDR3 extends over 15 amino acids. Germline V gene lookup returns CDR1 SGHRS and CDR2 YFSETQ. For the CDR3, the DNA is TGCGCCAGCAGCTTCGGGGCAGGAGAGAATTCACCCCTCCACTTT. Its translation: CASSFGAGENSPLHF.

This chain joins TRBV6-6 and TRBJ1-4; the D is unclear. V lost 5 bases, J lost 4 bases, and 8 bases lay in between. From germline, CDR1 is MNHNY and CDR2 SVGAGI (reference sequence). This CDR3 contains 13 residues. The chain's CDR3 is CASSAHLNEKLFF. The CDR3 nucleotides read TGTGCCAGCAGTGCGCATCTTAATGAAAAACTGTTTTTT.

This clonotype was seen a handful of times. The chain joins TRBV7-9 to TRBJ1-4; a weak D match, TRBD1 (5 bases). The V gene lost 5 bases and the J gene lost 6 bases, with 13 bases spanning the gap. The CDR3 sequence is 14 residues long. Looked up from germline, CDR1 is SEHNR and CDR2 is FQNEAQ (reference sequence). CDR3 coding DNA: TGTGCCAGCAGCCCCTCCGGGGGGTATGAAAAACTGTTTTTT. Its protein product is CASSPSGGYEKLFF.

This clonotype showed up many times. The rearrangement joins TRBV4-3 to TRBJ1-2; D perhaps matches TRBD1 (5 bases). V lost 0 bases to trimming and J lost 7 bases, with 12 bases between them. This CDR3 is 14 amino acids long. CDR1 LGHNA and CDR2 YSLEER come from the germline V gene. The CDR3 coding sequence is TGCGCCAGCAGCCAAGATCCCCAGGGACTTGGCTACACCTTC. Translated, it gives CASSQDPQGLGYTF.

The table lists this clonotype with many counts. The chain recombines TRBV15 with TRBJ2-3, with 9 positions matching TRBD2. Trimming removed 0 bases from V and 5 bases from J; junction bases left unmatched: 9. The CDR3 runs 17 residues. Germline-derived CDR1 and CDR2 are LNHNV and YYDKDF (reference sequence). For the CDR3, the DNA is TGTGCCACCAGCAGAGATGCGGCGGGAGGGCCATTAGATACGCAGTATTTT. It codes for CATSRDAAGGPLDTQYF.

The chain links TRBV3-1 to TRBJ2-7; no clear D gene. Per the germline V gene, CDR1 is LGHDT and CDR2 is YNNKEL (reference sequence). The CDR3 runs 13 residues. V gave up 0 bases and J gave up 3 bases, with 6 bases separating them. This CDR3 is CASSQDLRYEQYF. In nucleotides, the CDR3 is TGTGCCAGCAGCCAAGATCTCCGCTACGAGCAGTACTTC.

Many counts were recorded for this clonotype. The rearrangement links TRBV11-2 to TRBJ1-1, with 9 positions matching TRBD1. The CDR3 spans 14 residues. CDR1 SGHAT and CDR2 FQNNGV come from the germline V gene. V lost 0 bases, J lost 4 bases, and 0 bases stayed unmatched. The DNA for the CDR3 is TGTGCCAGCAGCTTAGAGGACAGGGGCACTGAAGCTTTCTTT. Its protein product is CASSLEDRGTEAFF.

This clonotype was seen a few times. This chain links TRBV7-2 with TRBJ2-7; 9 bases agree with TRBD2. The CDR3 covers 15 residues. CDR1 SGHTA and CDR2 FQGNSA come from the germline V gene. Trimming removed 5 bases from V and 2 bases from J; junction bases left unmatched: 7. The CDR3 sequence is CASSPTAGGPYEQYF. CDR3 bases: TGTGCCAGCAGCCCCACGGCGGGAGGGCCCTACGAGCAGTACTTC.

At least ten counts were recorded for this clonotype. The V gene is TRBV4-3, the J gene TRBJ2-3; 11 bases agree with TRBD2. The trim removed 4 bases at V and 2 bases at J, leaving 8 bases unmatched. Germline V gene data show CDR1 as LGHNA and CDR2 as YSLEER. There are 17 residues in the CDR3. The CDR3 nucleotides are TGCGCCAGCAGCCTCTCAGGGACTAGCGGATCCACAGATACGCAGTATTTT. This translates into CASSLSGTSGSTDTQYF.